The T cell receptor beta chain described here comes from a study of identical twins. This clonotype has a handful of counts. Its matching antigen is unknown. Study-wide findings and caveats: For out-of-frame beta sequences, excess twin sharing was weaker.

Addition of a universal primer site occurred through template switching, and cDNA carried unique molecular identifiers. Via MiXCR, TCRdb re-called the 5' RACE reads, giving one row per CDR3 protein. The table has some 660,000 distinct CDR3 sequences, over 8.5% seen once. The germline CDR1 and CDR2 sequences are MNHNS and SASEGT. CDR3 length: 13 amino acids. Trimming removed 6 bases at V and 7 bases at J, with 13 bases between. These same records also appear under a second study, on yellow fever vaccine responses in identical twins.

Sample: PBMCs. This chain links TRBV6-1 with TRBJ1-5; D gene uncertain. This TCR was recovered from a woman under 30 in good health. The CDR3 reads CASSASKVQPQHF. The CDR3 nucleotides read TGTGCCAGCAGCGCTTCTAAGGTGCAGCCCCAGCATTTT.